This section outlines one T cell receptor beta chain sequence together with its context. Antigen specificity is unknown. TCRdb processed the 5' RACE reads anew with MiXCR; each CDR3 protein has one entry. The table lists some 80,000 distinct CDR3 sequences, approximately 15% of them singletons, with around 1.5% in the top ten. The sample is drawn from a study of early T cells in non-severe SARS-CoV-2 infection. As for the study in general: The input, bulk RNA from unsorted whole blood, was sequenced, and chains were unpaired. Overall study results and limits: VDJdb-based annotation leaned toward anti-spike CD8 responses and missed private and CD4 specificities.

Looked up from germline, CDR1 is MNHEY and CDR2 is SMNVEV (reference sequence). Trimming left V 6 bases short and J 7 bases short, with 19 bases between. The CDR3 covers 15 residues. The rearrangement joins TRBV27 to TRBJ2-1; D is undetermined. Material: whole blood. This clonotype originated in an adult who was a healthcare worker with PCR-confirmed SARS-CoV-2 infection or an uninfected control (not recorded which). The CDR3 bases are TGTGCCAGCAGCTTACAACTTTTATCCCTAAATGAGCAGTTCTTC. It yields the protein CASSLQLLSLNEQFF.